This T cell receptor beta chain was found in a study of CD8+CD57+ T cells in acquired aplastic anemia. For the study at large: Mean yield of DNA from sorted CD4+ and CD8+ cells was about 3.2 ug.

Both TCR beta VDJ combination and CDR3 sequence profiling were carried out. Genomic DNA was the template for this profiling. TCRdb called the reads again in MiXCR, with one record for every CDR3 protein. The sample carries 150,000 to 200,000 distinct CDR3 sequences, 48% recorded once. V was pared by 3 bases and J by 2 bases, with 1 base of the junction left unmatched. Germline V lookup: CDR1 LNHNV, CDR2 YYDKDF (reference sequence). The CDR3 sequence is 14 residues long. All patients picked for sequencing had shown, by flow cytometry, an expansion of CD8+CD57+ cells. Study observations and caveats: Overlap between patients and controls comprised almost 30 CD8+ CDR3 sequences.

This clonotype was seen a few times. Its matching antigen is unknown. This TCR was sampled from a human donor with aplastic anemia. Sequences were obtained from sorted CD4+, CD8+, or CD8+CD57+ T cells (not recorded which) from PBMCs. V is TRBV15 and J is TRBJ1-5, with 7 bases that match TRBD1. The CDR3 loop reads CATSSDRGNQPQHF. The CDR3 DNA sequence: TGTGCCACCAGCAGCGACAGGGGCAATCAGCCCCAGCATTTT.